The rows below give T cell receptor beta chains drawn from one sample of a study of T cells in Graves' hyperthyroidism and ophthalmopathy. TCRdb analysed the multiplex PCR reads with MiXCR anew, one entry per CDR3 protein. The sample lists around 580,000 distinct CDR3 sequences; about a sixth were seen once. Sample: blood. The receptors come from a woman aged 18-30 years with Graves' hyperthyroidism. CDR3s include the opening cysteine and the closing phenylalanine or tryptophan. The order of the fields is V gene, clone size, D gene, J gene, CDR3 DNA, CDR3 protein. A D gene is named only where the DNA matches it firmly. Rows give clone size only sometimes, using once, few, many, or a class for an expanded clone.

TRBV4-3,NA,NA,TRBJ2-3,TGCGCCAGCAGCCTCGGGGGATGGGACACAGATACGCAGTATTTT,CASSLGGWDTDTQYF
TRBV12-5,NA,NA,TRBJ2-1,TGTGCTAGTGGTTTGAATATCGATGAGCAGTTCTTC,CASGLNIDEQFF
TRBV11-2,many,NA,TRBJ1-1,TGTGCCGGCAGCTTAGTTCCACTGGAAGCTTTCTTT,CAGSLVPLEAFF
TRBV2,NA,TRBD1,TRBJ1-6,TGTGCCAGCAGTGAATTGGGGACAGGGGAAAATTCACCCCTCCACTTT,CASSELGTGENSPLHF
TRBV6-4,NA,NA,TRBJ2-2,TGTGCCAGCAGTTCCAGCTCTGGCGGGGAGCTGTTTTTT,CASSSSSGGELFF
TRBV20-1,few,TRBD2,TRBJ2-3,TGCAGTGCCCCGGGACTAGCGGGAACTTCTACAGATACGCAGTATTTT,CSAPGLAGTSTDTQYF
TRBV12-3/TRBV12-4,many,NA,TRBJ2-1,TGTGCCAGCCGATGGGGCGGCTACGATGAGCAGTTCTTC,CASRWGGYDEQFF
TRBV18,NA,TRBD2,TRBJ2-7,TGTGCCAGCTCACTCGGGGGGGACTACTCCTACGAGCAGTACTTC,CASSLGGDYSYEQYF
TRBV15,NA,TRBD1,TRBJ2-4,TGTGCCACCAGCTGGCCGGGACAGACCCAAGGAAACATTCAGTACTTC,CATSWPGQTQGNIQYF
TRBV5-8,once,NA,TRBJ1-6,TGTGCCAGCAGCTTCCGGGGCCTCGGTTCACCCCTCCACTTT,CASSFRGLGSPLHF
TRBV13,few,NA,TRBJ1-5,TGTGCCAGCAGCTCTGGGGGTCATCAGCCCCAGCATTTT,CASSSGGHQPQHF
TRBV27,many,NA,TRBJ1-3,TGTGCCAGCAGGGGCTCTGGAAACACCATATATTTT,CASRGSGNTIYF
TRBV4-2,few,NA,TRBJ1-2,TGTGCCAGCAGCCAAGAACGGGCAGTCTATGGCTACACCTTC,CASSQERAVYGYTF
TRBV6-2/TRBV6-3,few,NA,TRBJ2-1,TGTGCCAGCACCGGCACAGACCTAAGTGAGCAGTTCTTC,CASTGTDLSEQFF
TRBV5-1,many,TRBD2,TRBJ2-7,TGCGCCAGCAGCTTGGGACTAGCAGTCGTCGAGCAGTACTTC,CASSLGLAVVEQYF
TRBV3-1,many,NA,TRBJ2-1,TGTGCCAGCAGCCCACTCTGGGGAGGCAATGAGCAGTTCTTC,CASSPLWGGNEQFF
TRBV12-3/TRBV12-4,NA,TRBD1,TRBJ1-5,TGTGCCAGCAGGTTACAGGGGGCCGGGCAGCCCCAGCATTTT,CASRLQGAGQPQHF
TRBV7-2,many,TRBD1,TRBJ1-6,TGTGCCAGCAGCTTGTGGACAGGGGATTCACCCCTCCACTTT,CASSLWTGDSPLHF
TRBV27,NA,NA,TRBJ1-5,TGTGCCAGCAGTAGTAAGGCGGATCAGCCCCAGCATTTT,CASSSKADQPQHF
TRBV7-3,many,NA,TRBJ2-3,TGTGCCAGCAGCTGGGGGGGGCCGGATACGCAGTATTTT,CASSWGGPDTQYF
TRBV2,many,TRBD2,TRBJ2-3,TGTGCCAGCAGTGGGACTAGCGGGGGCACAGATACGCAGTATTTT,CASSGTSGGTDTQYF
TRBV4-2,NA,TRBD2,TRBJ2-4,TGTGCCAGCAGCCCCGGGACTAGCGGGGGACTTATAGCCAAAAACATTCAGTACTTC,CASSPGTSGGLIAKNIQYF
TRBV14,NA,NA,TRBJ2-2,TGTGCCAGCAGCCCCCACAGGGGAGGTCACCAAACCGGGGAGCTGTTTTTT,CASSPHRGGHQTGELFF
TRBV2,many,NA,TRBJ1-1,TGTGCCAGCAGAGAGTGGCAGACGGCCTCTGAAGCTTTCTTT,CASREWQTASEAFF
TRBV6-5,NA,NA,TRBJ1-1,TGTGCCAGCAGTTACTCGCAGGACGGAGTCGCTGAAGCTTTCTTT,CASSYSQDGVAEAFF
TRBV7-8,many,TRBD2,TRBJ2-3,TGTGCCAGCAGCCATGGACTAGCGGGAGTTGCAACGCAGTATTTT,CASSHGLAGVATQYF
TRBV6-5,once,TRBD1,TRBJ1-6,TGTGCCAGCAGTTACCGTACAGGGGATTCACCCCTCCACTTT,CASSYRTGDSPLHF
TRBV12-3/TRBV12-4,many,TRBD2,TRBJ2-1,TGTGCCAGCATCCTTAGCGGGGGGGCCTACAATGAGCAGTTCTTC,CASILSGGAYNEQFF
TRBV3-1,many,NA,TRBJ2-7,TGTGCCAGCAGCCAAGTAGACAACGAGCAGTACTTC,CASSQVDNEQYF
TRBV12-5,few,TRBD2,TRBJ2-1,TGTGCTAGCAAGCGGGACTACAATGAGCAGTTCTTC,CASKRDYNEQFF
TRBV25-1,NA,NA,TRBJ1-1,TGTGCCAGCAGTGAACTGGGGCCCTCGAACACTGAAGCTTTCTTT,CASSELGPSNTEAFF
TRBV6-2/TRBV6-3,many,TRBD2,TRBJ2-6,TGTGCCAGCAGTCGCGGACTAGCGGGTCCTCTTTCTGGGGCCAACGTCCTGACTTTC,CASSRGLAGPLSGANVLTF
TRBV6-2/TRBV6-3,NA,TRBD1,TRBJ1-5,TGTGCCAGCAGTCCTACCGACAGGGACCTTGCGCCCCAGCATTTT,CASSPTDRDLAPQHF
TRBV4-2,few,TRBD1,TRBJ1-6,TGTGCCAGCAGCCAAAGTGTGCAGGGGGCGCTGGGGTCACCCCTCCACTTT,CASSQSVQGALGSPLHF
TRBV6-5,few,NA,TRBJ2-1,TGTGCCAGCAGTTACTCGAGGCCATTCAATGAGCAGTTCTTC,CASSYSRPFNEQFF
TRBV13,few,TRBD1,TRBJ1-2,TGTGCCAGCAGCTTACTTAGACAGGGGGACTATGGCTACACCTTC,CASSLLRQGDYGYTF